This T cell receptor beta chain appears in the sequencing data of a study of identical twins. TCRdb re-derived calls from the 5' RACE reads in MiXCR, one entry per CDR3 protein. The data contain more than 1.5 million distinct CDR3 sequences, less than 35% of them singletons. This clonotype was observed a few times. Germline CDR1 reads LGHNA; CDR2 reads YNFKEQ. The V and J ends lost 1 base and 2 bases respectively, with 10 bases between them. This CDR3 has 15 residues. The receptor comes from a newborn girl in good health. Sample: cord blood. The chain joins TRBV4-2 to TRBJ2-3; D is unresolved. Here the CDR3 DNA reads TGTGCCAGCAGCCAAGGGGGTACAGACACAGATACGCAGTATTTT. This encodes CASSQGGTDTDTQYF.